A single sample is the source of the 19 T cell receptor beta chains below, sequenced in a study of shared clonotypes between healthy human individuals. Assay: immunoSEQ multiplex PCR; the TCRdb copy retains only in-frame clones and omits some. The sample holds about 120,000 clones, roughly two thirds seen once. Sample: memory CD8+ T cells sorted from blood. Regarding subset: CD45RO+ cells pooled with CCR7-negative TemRA cells. These receptor sequences come from a woman aged 25 to 39 in good health.

The chain links TRBV25-1 to TRBJ2-1; TRBD1 matches at 10 bases. After removal of 7 bases from V and 6 bases from J, the junction contained 9 bases not matched to a gene. The CDR3 runs to 15 residues. Germline loops: CDR1 MGHDK, CDR2 SYGVNS. Here the CDR3 reads CASTLGTGARNEQFF. The CDR3 DNA sequence: TGTGCCAGCACATTAGGGACAGGGGCACGCAATGAGCAGTTCTTC.

The chain recombines TRBV28 with TRBJ1-5; 9 nucleotides match TRBD1. The CDR3 covers 17 residues. V gave up 2 bases and J gave up 2 bases; unmatched junction bases: 7. Germline CDR1 reads MDHEN; CDR2 reads SYDVKM. The CDR3 protein is CASSLGTGISRNQPQHF. The DNA for the CDR3 is TGTGCCAGCAGTTTAGGGACAGGGATCTCGCGCAATCAGCCCCAGCATTTT.

In its sample, this clone was seen many times. J is TRBJ2-3 and V is TRBV15, with D maybe TRBD2 (6 bases). The germline V gene has CDR1 LNHNV and CDR2 YYDKDF (reference sequence). The germline V and J ends were trimmed by 0 bases and 4 bases, with 11 bases remaining between them. The CDR3 consists of 15 residues. Here the CDR3 DNA reads TGTGCCACCAGCAGAGACGTGGGAGGAGCAGATACGCAGTATTTT. Translated: CATSRDVGGADTQYF. The variable domain in full, completed from reference TRBV15 and TRBJ2-3, reads DAMVIQNPRYQVTQFGKPVTLSCSQTLNHNVMYWYQQKSSQAPKLLFHYYDKDFNNEADTPDNFQSRRPNTSFCFLDIRSPGLGDTAMYLCATSRDVGGADTQYFGPGTRLTVL.

CDR3 nucleotide sequence: TGTGCCAGCAGCTTAGGGCCCGGGGAGCTGTTTTTT. This translates into CASSLGPGELFF. The V and J genes are TRBV7-9 and TRBJ2-2; the D is unclear. The V end lost 1 base, the J end lost 6 bases, and 3 bases lay between the germline ends. Per germline, CDR1 SEHNR and CDR2 FQNEAQ (reference sequence). The CDR3 contains 12 residues. The full variable domain, in which reference TRBV7-9 and TRBJ2-2 provide the parts outside the CDR3, is DTGVSQNPRHKITKRGQNVTFRCDPISEHNRLYWYRQTLGQGPEFLTYFQNEAQLEKSRLLSDRFSAERPKGSFSTLEIQRTEQGDSAMYLCASSLGPGELFFGEGSRLTVL.

The table lists this clone with many counts. CDR3 amino acids: CASSPSGTGRYGYTF. DNA of the CDR3: TGTGCCAGCAGTCCCTCCGGGACAGGGCGCTATGGCTACACCTTC. This rearrangement joins TRBV28 to TRBJ1-2; 9 bases map to TRBD1. V shed 5 bases and J 4 bases; nucleotides not matched to a gene: 8. The CDR3 is 15 amino acids. The germline V gene has CDR1 MDHEN and CDR2 SYDVKM.

Only a few counts were recorded for this clone. CDR3 sequence: CASSEMVAGVETQYF. CDR3 nucleotide sequence: TGCGCCAGCAGCGAGATGGTCGCGGGGGTAGAGACCCAGTACTTC. The chain carries TRBV10-1 and TRBJ2-5; 7 nucleotides match TRBD2. Germline V gene data show CDR1 as WNHNN and CDR2 as SYGVQD (reference sequence). CDR3 length: 15 amino acids. The J segment lost 4 bases and the V segment lost 6 bases, leaving 11 bases of the junction unmatched.

The gene calls are TRBV5-6 and TRBJ1-2, with D unclear. The CDR3 covers 13 residues. Trimming stripped 4 bases from V and 6 bases from J, with 13 bases between. In germline, CDR1 is SGHDT, CDR2 YYEEEE. The CDR3 DNA sequence: TGTGCCAGCAGCCTCAGCGGTTCCAATGGCTACACCTTC. Protein product: CASSLSGSNGYTF.

The V and J genes are TRBV28 and TRBJ2-7; 11 bases agree with TRBD2. V lost 3 bases and J lost 0; bases outside the gene matches: 13. The germline CDR1 and CDR2 sequences are MDHEN and SYDVKM. CDR3 size: 19 residues. CDR3 nucleotide sequence: TGTGCCAGCAGTTTGGTGTATACTAGCGGGAGACCTACCTCCTACGAGCAGTACTTC. Protein: CASSLVYTSGRPTSYEQYF.

This clone was picked up many times. The chain has TRBV5-4 and TRBJ2-5, with TRBD2 matching 16 bases. The CDR3 is 18 amino acids. V gave up 4 bases and J gave up 1 base; unmatched junction bases: 7. Germline V gene data show CDR1 as SGHNT and CDR2 as YYREEE (reference sequence). Here the CDR3 DNA reads TGTGCCAGCAGCCCGGGGACTAGCGGGAGGGCCTCCCAAGAGACCCAGTACTTC. Amino acids: CASSPGTSGRASQETQYF.

The chain carries TRBV7-9 and TRBJ1-1; 8 bases align to TRBD1. Trimming removed 4 bases from V and 5 bases from J; junction bases left unmatched: 6. The CDR3 has 14 residues. Germline loops: CDR1 SEHNR, CDR2 FQNEAQ (reference sequence). This chain's CDR3 is CASSSGQGQTEAFF. In nucleotides, the CDR3 is TGTGCCAGCAGCTCCGGACAGGGACAAACTGAAGCTTTCTTT.

This chain joins TRBV27 and TRBJ1-5, with 10 bases lining up with TRBD1. CDR1 and CDR2 from the germline V gene are MNHEY and SMNVEV (reference sequence). Trimming cost V 5 bases and J 4 bases; bases outside gene matches: 11. The CDR3 length is 17 residues. DNA of the CDR3: TGTGCCAGCAGTAACTACGGACAGGGGGGAACGAATCAGCCCCAGCATTTT. Encoded protein: CASSNYGQGGTNQPQHF.

Concerning this clone: Sequence at one end of the junction differs from germline and may be a read error. The rearrangement links TRBV11-2 to TRBJ2-5, with D tentatively TRBD1 (6 bases). Germline V gives CDR1 SGHAT, CDR2 FQNNGV. This CDR3 is built from 12 residues. CDR3 in DNA: TGTGCCAGCAGCGTGGAGTTACAGGGAGTAAACTTC. Its translation: CASSVELQGVNF.

J is TRBJ1-3 and V is TRBV7-6, with TRBD1 matching over 7 bases. The CDR3 is 16 amino acids. Trimming took 5 bases from V and 0 from J; bases not matched to a gene: 7. Germline V gene lookup returns CDR1 SGHVS and CDR2 FNYEAQ. The CDR3 spells CASSLGTADSGNTIYF. The CDR3 nucleotides read TGTGCCAGCAGCCTAGGGACAGCCGACTCTGGAAACACCATATATTTT.

V is TRBV27 and J is TRBJ2-2, with 9 nucleotides matching TRBD2. This CDR3 spans 15 amino acids. Unmatched junction bases numbered 4, after V lost 5 bases and J lost 3 bases. Germline CDR1 and CDR2: MNHEY and SMNVEV (reference sequence). CDR3 region: CASSPRTSDTGELFF. The CDR3 DNA reads as TGTGCCAGCAGTCCCCGGACTAGCGACACCGGGGAGCTGTTTTTT.

The CDR3 sequence is CASSLRPLLYEQYF. The CDR3 DNA follows: TGCGCCAGCAGCTTGCGCCCCCTTCTATACGAGCAGTACTTC. The chain employs TRBV5-1 and TRBJ2-7; D not certain. V lost 1 base and J lost 4, with 12 bases in between. CDR3 size: 14 residues. The germline V gene has CDR1 SGHRS and CDR2 YFSETQ.

This clone was picked up many times. A single base separates this from a much larger clone, so it may be a read error. Within the sample, other DNA sequences also encode this same CDR3. As DNA, the CDR3 is TGTGCCAGCAGTGTAGGCGAAGCTTTCTTT. It specifies CASSVGEAFF. V gene TRBV2 combines with J gene TRBJ1-1; D remains unclear. Trimming stripped 4 bases from V and 8 bases from J, with 5 bases between. CDR3 size: 10 residues. Germline V gives CDR1 SNHLY, CDR2 FYNNEI.

Only a few counts were recorded for this clone. The rearrangement links TRBV5-1 to TRBJ1-2; a weak D match, TRBD1 (5 bases). Trimming removed 2 bases from V and 2 bases from J, with 7 bases in between. In germline, CDR1 is SGHRS, CDR2 YFSETQ. This CDR3 is 13 amino acids long. The CDR3, as DNA: TGCGCCAGCAGCTTTAGACAGAACTATGGCTACACCTTC. As protein: CASSFRQNYGYTF. Variable domain in full (rest from reference TRBV5-1 and TRBJ1-2): KAGVTQTPRYLIKTRGQQVTLSCSPISGHRSVSWYQQTPGQGLQFLFEYFSETQRNKGNFPGRFSGRQFSNSRSEMNVSTLELGDSALYLCASSFRQNYGYTFGSGTRLTVV.

The CDR3 region has the DNA TGTGCCAGCAGCGTCCAGCGGGAGACAATCTCTGGGGCCAACGTCCTGACTTTC. Translated: CASSVQRETISGANVLTF. This rearrangement joins TRBV9 to TRBJ2-6; the match to TRBD2 covers 8 bases. J was trimmed by 0 bases and V by 2 bases; bases with no gene match: 7. This CDR3 is built from 18 residues. Germline V gives CDR1 SGDLS, CDR2 YYNGEE.

This clone was counted only a few times. This sequence joins TRBV19 and TRBJ2-2, with TRBD1 matching 8 bases. The CDR3 contains 14 residues. Unmatched junction bases numbered 5, after V lost 7 bases and J lost 4 bases. The germline V gene has CDR1 LNHDA and CDR2 SQIVND (reference sequence). CDR3 amino acids: CASIGTGLTGELFF. The CDR3 DNA sequence: TGTGCCAGTATAGGGACAGGACTCACCGGGGAGCTGTTTTTT.